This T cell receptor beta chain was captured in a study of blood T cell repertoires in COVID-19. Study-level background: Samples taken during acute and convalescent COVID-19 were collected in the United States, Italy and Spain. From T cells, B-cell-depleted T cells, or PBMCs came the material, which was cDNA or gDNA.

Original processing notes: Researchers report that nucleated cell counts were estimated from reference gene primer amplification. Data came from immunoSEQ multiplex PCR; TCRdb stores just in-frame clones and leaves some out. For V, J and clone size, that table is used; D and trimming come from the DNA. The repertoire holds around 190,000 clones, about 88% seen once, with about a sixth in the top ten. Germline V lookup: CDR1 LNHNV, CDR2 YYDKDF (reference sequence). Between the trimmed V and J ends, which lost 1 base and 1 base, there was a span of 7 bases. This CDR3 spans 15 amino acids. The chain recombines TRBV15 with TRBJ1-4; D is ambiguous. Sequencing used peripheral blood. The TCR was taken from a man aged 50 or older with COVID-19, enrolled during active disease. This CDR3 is CATSRGPETNEKLFF. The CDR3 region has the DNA TGTGCCACCAGCAGAGGGCCAGAAACTAATGAAAAACTGTTTTTT. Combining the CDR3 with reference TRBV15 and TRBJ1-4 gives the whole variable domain DAMVIQNPRYQVTQFGKPVTLSCSQTLNHNVMYWYQQKSSQAPKLLFHYYDKDFNNEADTPDNFQSRRPNTSFCFLDIRSPGLGDTAMYLCATSRGPETNEKLFFGSGTQLSVL.